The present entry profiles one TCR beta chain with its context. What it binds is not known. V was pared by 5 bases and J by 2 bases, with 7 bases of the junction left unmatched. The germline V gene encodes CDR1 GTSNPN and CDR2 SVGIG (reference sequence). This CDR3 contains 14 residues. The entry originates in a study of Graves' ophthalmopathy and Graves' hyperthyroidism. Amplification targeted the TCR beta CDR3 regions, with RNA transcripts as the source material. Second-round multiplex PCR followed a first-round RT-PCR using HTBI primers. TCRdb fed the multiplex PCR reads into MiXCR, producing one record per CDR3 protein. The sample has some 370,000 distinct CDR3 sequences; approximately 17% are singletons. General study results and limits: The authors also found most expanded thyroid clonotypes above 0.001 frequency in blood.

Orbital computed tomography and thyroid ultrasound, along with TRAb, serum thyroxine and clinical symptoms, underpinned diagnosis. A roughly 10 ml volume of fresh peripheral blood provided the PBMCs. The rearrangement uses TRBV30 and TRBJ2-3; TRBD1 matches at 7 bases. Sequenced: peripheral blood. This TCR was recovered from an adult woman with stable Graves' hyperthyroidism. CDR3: CAWGEGALTDTQYF. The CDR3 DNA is TGTGCCTGGGGTGAGGGGGCCCTCACAGATACGCAGTATTTT.